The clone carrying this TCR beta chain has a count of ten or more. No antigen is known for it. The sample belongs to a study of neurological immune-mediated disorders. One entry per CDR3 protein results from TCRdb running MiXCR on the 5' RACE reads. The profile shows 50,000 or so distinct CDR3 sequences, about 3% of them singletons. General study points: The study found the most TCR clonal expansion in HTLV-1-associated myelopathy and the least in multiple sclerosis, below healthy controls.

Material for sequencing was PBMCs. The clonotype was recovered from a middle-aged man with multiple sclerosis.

The CDR3 is CASSQAAGFSEKLFF. CDR3 in DNA: TGCGCCAGCAGCCAAGCAGCCGGGTTCAGTGAAAAACTGTTTTTT. The gene calls are TRBV4-1 and TRBJ1-4; D gene unclear. Trimming cost V 1 base and J 7 bases, with 13 bases left between them. The CDR3 has 15 residues. CDR1 MGHRA and CDR2 YSYEKL come from the germline V gene.